Below, 2 T cell receptor beta chains from the same sample are listed, as sequenced in a study of blood T cells in healthy people across ages. A sample-barcoded 5' primer and a J-beta primer mix were used in a second PCR of about 7 to 12 cycles. TCRdb called the 5' RACE reads again in MiXCR, with one record for every CDR3 protein. This repertoire shows roughly 730,000 distinct CDR3 sequences, around three fifths found once; its top ten account for 20% to 30%. Sequencing input: blood. Receptors originate from a man aged 40-49 years in good health.

The chain uses TRBV5-1 and TRBJ2-1; maybe TRBD2 (6 bases). TRBJ2-7 explains the end of the DNA better; the J call may be wrong. The CDR3 runs 13 residues. CDR1 and CDR2 from the germline V gene are SGHRS and YFSETQ. CDR3 nucleotide sequence: TGCGCCAGCAGTGGGACTGGTTTCAATGAGCAGTACTTC. This encodes CASSGTGFNEQYF.

The chain couples TRBV6-5 to TRBJ2-1; D perhaps matches TRBD2 (5 bases). V was shortened by 6 bases and J by 4 bases, with 10 bases between the two germline ends. The CDR3 totals 13 residues. CDR1 and CDR2 (germline): MNHEY, SVGAGI. The CDR3 reads CASRRWEYNEQFF. CDR3 DNA sequence: TGTGCCAGCAGACGCTGGGAGTACAATGAGCAGTTCTTC.